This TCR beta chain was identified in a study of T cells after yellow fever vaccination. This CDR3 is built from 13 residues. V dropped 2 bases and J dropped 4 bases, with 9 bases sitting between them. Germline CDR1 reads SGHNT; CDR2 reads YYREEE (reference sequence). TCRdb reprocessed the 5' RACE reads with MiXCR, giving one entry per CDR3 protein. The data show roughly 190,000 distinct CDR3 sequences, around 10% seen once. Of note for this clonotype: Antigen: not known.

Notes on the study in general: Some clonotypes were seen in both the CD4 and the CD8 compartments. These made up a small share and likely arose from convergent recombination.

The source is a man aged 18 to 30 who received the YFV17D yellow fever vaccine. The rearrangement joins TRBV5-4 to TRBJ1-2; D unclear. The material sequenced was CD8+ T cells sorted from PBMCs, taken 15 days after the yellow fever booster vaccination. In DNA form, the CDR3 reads TGTGCCAGCAGCTTTATTGGTACCTATGGCTACACCTTC. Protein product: CASSFIGTYGYTF.